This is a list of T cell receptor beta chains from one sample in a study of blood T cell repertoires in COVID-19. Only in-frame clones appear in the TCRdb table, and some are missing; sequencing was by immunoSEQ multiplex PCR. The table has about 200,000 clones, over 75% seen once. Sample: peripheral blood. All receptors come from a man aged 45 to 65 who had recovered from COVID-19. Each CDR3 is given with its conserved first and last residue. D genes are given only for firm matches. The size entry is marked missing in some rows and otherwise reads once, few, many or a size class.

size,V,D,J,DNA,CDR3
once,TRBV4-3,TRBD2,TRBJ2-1,TGCGCCAGCAGCCAAGAGATCTCACCCAGCGGGAGAGTCAGTGAGCAGTTCTTC,CASSQEISPSGRVSEQFF
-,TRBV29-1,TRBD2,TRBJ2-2,TGCAGCGCATCCGGGGGGGAACCCGGGGAGCTGTTTTTT,CSASGGEPGELFF
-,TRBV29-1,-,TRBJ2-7,TGCAGCGTTTTGACAGGTGGAACCTACGAGCAGTACTTC,CSVLTGGTYEQYF
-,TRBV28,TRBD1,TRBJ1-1,TGTGCCAGCAGTCAGTGGGGACAGGGAGACACTGAAGCTTTCTTT,CASSQWGQGDTEAFF
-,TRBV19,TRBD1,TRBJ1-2,TGTGCCAGTATCCCGGGACAGGGGTTTGATGGCTACACCTTC,CASIPGQGFDGYTF
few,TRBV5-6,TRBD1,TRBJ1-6,TGTGCCAGCAGCCCCCGGGAACAGGGGTGGAATTCACCCCTCCACTTT,CASSPREQGWNSPLHF
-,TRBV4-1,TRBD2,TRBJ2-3,TGCGCCAGCAGCCAGGCGGGAGGTCTGGGTACGCAGTATTTT,CASSQAGGLGTQYF
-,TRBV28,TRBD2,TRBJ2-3,TGTGCCAGCAGTTCTCTTCGAAGCGGGAGGGACAGCACAGATACGCAGTATTTT,CASSSLRSGRDSTDTQYF
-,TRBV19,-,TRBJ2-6,TGTGCCAGTAGTATATCGACAGCTGGGGCCAACGTCCTGACTTTC,CASSISTAGANVLTF
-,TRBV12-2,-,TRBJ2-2,TGTGCAAGTCGCTTAGCGGTTCAGGGGTTCGGGACCGGGGAGCTGTTTTTT,CASRLAVQGFGTGELFF
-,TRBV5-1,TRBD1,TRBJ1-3,TGCGCCAGCAGCCTCCTGGGGGGGACAGGGGGATTCTCTGGAAACACCATATATTTT,CASSLLGGTGGFSGNTIYF
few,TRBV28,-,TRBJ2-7,TGTGCCAGCAGTCTACAGGTTTCTTACTTGACTTGGGAGCAGTACTTC,CASSLQVSYLTWEQYF
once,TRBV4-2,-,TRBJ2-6,TGTGCCAGCAGCCAAGACCGGGTTAGTGCTGGGGCCAACGTCCTGACTTTC,CASSQDRVSAGANVLTF
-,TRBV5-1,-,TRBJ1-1,TGCGCCAGCAGCCCGGGGGACCGGCCCGGGAGAGGGACCAACACTGAAGCTTTCTTT,CASSPGDRPGRGTNTEAFF
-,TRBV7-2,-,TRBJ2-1,TGTGCCAGCAGCTTAGCTCGTTTTGATGAGCAGTTCTTC,CASSLARFDEQFF
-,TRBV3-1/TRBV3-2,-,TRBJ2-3,TGTGCCAGCAGCCCCCCACGCGGCAGAGATACGCAGTATTTT,CASSPPRGRDTQYF
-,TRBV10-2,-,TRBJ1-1,TGCGCCAGCAGTAACCCAGGAAACACTGAAGCTTTCTTT,CASSNPGNTEAFF
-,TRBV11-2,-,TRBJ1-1,TGTGCCAGCACCTTTGGTTTTCCCGGGAGTTACACTGAAGCTTTCTTT,CASTFGFPGSYTEAFF